These 20 T cell receptor beta chains were sequenced from one sample in a study of cytomegalovirus exposure and HLA in healthy donors. Sequencing used immunoSEQ multiplex PCR; TCRdb keeps in-frame clones, though not all of them. The data contain 150,000 or so clones, 86% of them singletons. Sequencing was carried out using PBMCs. The source of these receptors is a human donor in good health.

This chain links TRBV19 with TRBJ1-5; 7 bases line up with TRBD1. The junction had 10 bases not matched to a gene; V was cut back by 8 bases and J by 0 bases. The CDR3 totals 16 residues. CDR1 is LNHDA and CDR2 is SQIVND in the germline V gene (reference sequence). The chain's CDR3 is CASSTAGGGSNQPQHF. Here the CDR3 DNA reads TGTGCCAGTTCAACCGCAGGGGGAGGTAGCAATCAGCCCCAGCATTTT. Full variable domain (rest looked up from reference TRBV19 and TRBJ1-5): DGGITQSPKYLFRKEGQNVTLSCEQNLNHDAMYWYRQDPGQGLRLIYYSQIVNDFQKGDIAEGYSVSREKKESFPLTVTSAQKNPTAFYLCASSTAGGGSNQPQHFGDGTRLSIL.

The CDR3 here is CASSPHLAGGTYEQYF. In DNA form, the CDR3 reads TGTGCCAGCTCACCTCACCTAGCGGGTGGTACCTACGAGCAGTACTTC. This chain uses TRBV18 with TRBJ2-7; 8 positions match TRBD2. V was clipped by 3 bases and J by 2 bases; unmatched bases: 9. Germline lookup yields CDR1 KGHSH and CDR2 LQKENI. The CDR3 is 16 amino acids.

This chain uses TRBV15 with TRBJ2-5, with D tentatively TRBD2 (5 bases). V was clipped by 6 bases and J by 2 bases, with 16 bases between them. Germline V gene sequence: CDR1 LNHNV, CDR2 YYDKDF (reference sequence). This CDR3 is 15 amino acids long. This CDR3 is CATRAEVLEQETQYF. The CDR3 nucleotides read TGTGCCACCAGAGCGGAGGTACTGGAACAAGAGACCCAGTACTTC. The full variable domain, with the rest looked up from reference TRBV15 and TRBJ2-5, is DAMVIQNPRYQVTQFGKPVTLSCSQTLNHNVMYWYQQKSSQAPKLLFHYYDKDFNNEADTPDNFQSRRPNTSFCFLDIRSPGLGDTAMYLCATRAEVLEQETQYFGPGTRLLVL.

This clone was recorded a few times. The genes are TRBV2 and TRBJ2-7, with 9 bases matching TRBD2. CDR3 size: 14 residues. Trimming took 10 bases from V and 2 from J; bases not matched to a gene: 9. Germline assignment: CDR1 SNHLY and CDR2 FYNNEI. The CDR3 DNA reads as TGTGCCAACCTGAAGCGGGAGGCCACCTACGAGCAGTACTTC. It yields the protein CANLKREATYEQYF.

This clone has only a few counts. The V and J genes are TRBV28 and TRBJ2-3, with a tentative D call TRBD1 (6 bases). CDR1 MDHEN and CDR2 SYDVKM come from the germline V gene. Trimming took off 6 bases at V and 4 bases at J, with 11 bases between the two ends. The CDR3 has 13 residues. CDR3 region: CASSRTGSDTQYF. CDR3 sequence (DNA): TGTGCCAGCAGCCGAACAGGGTCAGATACGCAGTATTTT.

This sequence joins TRBV11-2 and TRBJ1-5; 8 bases line up with TRBD1. The CDR3 sequence is 15 residues long. After removal of 5 bases from V and 2 bases from J, the junction contained 5 bases not matched to a gene. Germline CDR1 SGHAT, CDR2 FQNNGV. The CDR3 nucleotides are TGTGCCAGCAGCGTGACAGGGGTTGGCAATCAGCCCCAGCATTTT. Residues: CASSVTGVGNQPQHF.

V gene TRBV7-8 combines with J gene TRBJ2-6; D unresolved. The CDR3 extends over 15 amino acids. V lost 1 base and J 4 bases, leaving 8 bases between the germline ends. Per germline, CDR1 SGHVS and CDR2 FQNEAQ. The CDR3 sequence is CASSLGPQGANVLTF. As DNA, the CDR3 is TGTGCCAGCAGCTTAGGCCCCCAGGGGGCCAACGTCCTGACTTTC. The full variable domain, its missing parts supplied by reference TRBV7-8 and TRBJ2-6, is GAGVSQSPRYKVAKRGQDVALRCDPISGHVSLFWYQQALGQGPEFLTYFQNEAQLDKSGLPSDRFFAERPEGSVSTLKIQRTQQEDSAVYLCASSLGPQGANVLTFGAGSRLTVL.

The chain recombines TRBV5-4 with TRBJ2-2, with 9 bases identical to TRBD2. Per germline, CDR1 SGHNT and CDR2 YYREEE (reference sequence). The CDR3 covers 16 residues. V lost 7 bases to trimming and J lost 6 bases; unmatched junction nucleotides: 13. CDR3 sequence: CASGLGGGATPGELFF. The CDR3 nucleotides are TGTGCCAGCGGGTTGGGCGGGGGGGCTACCCCCGGGGAGCTGTTTTTT.

The chain links TRBV28 to TRBJ2-3, with 8 bases aligning to TRBD2. Per germline, CDR1 MDHEN and CDR2 SYDVKM. V lost 1 base to trimming and J lost 6 bases; unmatched junction nucleotides: 9. This CDR3 contains 16 residues. CDR3 region: CASSLLKGAGEDTQYF. CDR3 nucleotides: TGTGCCAGCAGTTTATTAAAGGGAGCGGGAGAGGATACGCAGTATTTT.

This rearrangement joins TRBV6-5 to TRBJ1-1; 9 nucleotides line up with TRBD1. Germline loops: CDR1 MNHEY, CDR2 SVGAGI. This CDR3 region has 13 residues. V was clipped by 3 bases and J by 9 bases; unmatched bases: 5. CDR3 sequence (DNA): TGTGCCAGCAGTTATCCGGGACAGGGTAAAGCTTTCTTT. Its translation is CASSYPGQGKAFF.

V usage is TRBV21-1 and J usage is TRBJ1-5; TRBD1 is taken as the D call from the table, unchecked against the DNA. TRBV21-1 is flagged as a pseudogene. This CDR3 is built from 18 residues. The CDR3 reads CASSIRTGRPVGNQPQHF. The CDR3 DNA reads as TGTGCCAGCAGCATACGGACAGGGCGACCGGTGGGCAATCAGCCCCAGCATTTT.

The chain uses TRBV7-3 and TRBJ2-3; 9 bases agree with TRBD1. Germline V gene lookup returns CDR1 SGHTA and CDR2 FQGTGA. CDR3 length equals 15 residues. The J segment lost 3 bases and the V segment lost 5 bases, leaving 6 bases of the junction unmatched. CDR3 sequence reads: CASSGGTGRTDTQYF. The CDR3 nucleotides read TGTGCCAGCAGCGGAGGGACAGGGAGGACAGATACGCAGTATTTT.

The rearrangement links TRBV27 to TRBJ2-7; 11 positions agree with TRBD2. V trimming: 3 bases; J trimming: 2 bases; junction bases outside the gene matches: 0. Germline lookup yields CDR1 MNHEY and CDR2 SMNVEV (reference sequence). The CDR3 is 14 amino acids. CDR3 nucleotides: TGTGCCAGCAGTTTTAGCGGGAGGGCCTACGAGCAGTACTTC. Amino acid sequence: CASSFSGRAYEQYF.

The chain recombines TRBV9 with TRBJ1-1, with 7 bases that match TRBD1. The germline CDR1 and CDR2 sequences are SGDLS and YYNGEE. The CDR3 consists of 16 residues. V shed 3 bases, J shed 0 bases, and the junction held 8 bases outside the gene matches. The CDR3 DNA sequence: TGTGCCAGCAGCGCCCGACAGGGAACGATGAACACTGAAGCTTTCTTT. Amino acid sequence: CASSARQGTMNTEAFF.

V is TRBV28 and J is TRBJ2-7, with a possible D match to TRBD2 (6 bases). CDR3 length: 12 residues. Between the trimmed V and J ends, which lost 7 bases and 2 bases, there was a span of 9 bases. Germline V gene sequence: CDR1 MDHEN, CDR2 SYDVKM. CDR3 DNA: TGTGCCAGCACGGCGGGAACCTACGAGCAGTACTTC. It codes for CASTAGTYEQYF.

The chain couples TRBV10-3 to TRBJ2-7; possible D gene TRBD1, 6 bases. V shed 2 bases and J shed 3 bases, with 14 bases lying between them. CDR1 and CDR2 from the germline V gene are ENHRY and SYGVKD. The CDR3 spans 15 residues. CDR3 loop: CAISEREATGYEQYF. The CDR3 nucleotides are TGTGCCATCAGTGAGCGCGAGGCGACAGGCTACGAGCAGTACTTC.

The chain is built from TRBV6-1 and TRBJ1-5; a weak D match, TRBD1 (6 bases). This CDR3 is built from 15 residues. V was pared by 6 bases and J by 6 bases, with 18 bases between. The germline CDR1 and CDR2 sequences are MNHNS and SASEGT. For the CDR3, the DNA is TGTGCCAGCAGCGGATGGACAGTACAACTTCAGCCCCAGCATTTT. Encoded protein: CASSGWTVQLQPQHF.

This clone was seen just once. The chain carries TRBV19 and TRBJ1-1; D unresolved. There are 15 residues in the CDR3. Germline V CDR1 and CDR2: LNHDA, SQIVND (reference sequence). Trimming removed 4 bases at V and 0 bases at J, with 12 bases between. CDR3 DNA sequence: TGTGCCAGTAGTACCGGGGTTAGGTTGAACACTGAAGCTTTCTTT. It yields the protein CASSTGVRLNTEAFF.

This clone was observed once. This chain links TRBV19 with TRBJ1-5; TRBD1 agrees at 8 bases. Looked up from germline, CDR1 is LNHDA and CDR2 is SQIVND (reference sequence). This CDR3 contains 13 residues. Unmatched junction bases numbered 3, after V lost 7 bases and J lost 4 bases. CDR3 coding DNA: TGTGCCAGTAATCACAGGGGGAATCAGCCCCAGCATTTT. It encodes CASNHRGNQPQHF.

The chain combines TRBV6-4 with TRBJ2-7, with 10 bases fitting TRBD2. The CDR3 runs 14 residues. The J segment lost 5 bases and the V segment lost 5 bases, leaving 6 bases of the junction unmatched. CDR1 is MRHNA and CDR2 is SNTAGT in the germline V gene. In DNA, the CDR3 is TGTGCCAGCAGTAAACTAGCGGGAAGCCACGAGCAGTACTTC. It codes for CASSKLAGSHEQYF.